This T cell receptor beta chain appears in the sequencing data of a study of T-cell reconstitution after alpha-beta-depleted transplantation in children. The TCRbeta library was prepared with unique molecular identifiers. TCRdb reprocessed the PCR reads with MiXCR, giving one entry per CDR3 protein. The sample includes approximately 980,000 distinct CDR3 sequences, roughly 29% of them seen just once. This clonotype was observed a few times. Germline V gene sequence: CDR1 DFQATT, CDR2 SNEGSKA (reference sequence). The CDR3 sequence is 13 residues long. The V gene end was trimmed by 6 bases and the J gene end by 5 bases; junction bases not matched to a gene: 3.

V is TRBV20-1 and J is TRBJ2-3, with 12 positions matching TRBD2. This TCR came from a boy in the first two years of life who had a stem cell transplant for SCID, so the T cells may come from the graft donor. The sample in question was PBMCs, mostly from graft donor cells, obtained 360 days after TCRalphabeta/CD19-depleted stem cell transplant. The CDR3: CSAPSGGEDTQYF. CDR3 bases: TGCAGTGCCCCTAGCGGGGGGGAAGATACGCAGTATTTT.